Listed below are T cell receptor beta chains from one sample, sequenced in a study of blood T cell repertoires in COVID-19. Repertoires were generated with immunoSEQ multiplex PCR, while TCRdb's copy carries only in-frame clones and drops some. The sample has 250,000 to 350,000 clones, 80% to 85% seen once. The material sequenced was peripheral blood. All receptors derive from a person aged 65 to 79 with COVID-19, enrolled during active disease. Both conserved end residues are part of each CDR3. Each record gives: clone size, V gene, J gene, D gene, CDR3 length, CDR3 DNA, CDR3 protein. D genes are given only for firm matches. The size of a clone is reported for some rows only, either as once, few or many, or as a class for expanded clones.

abundance: -
v_gene: TRBV28
j_gene: TRBJ1-2
d_gene: -
len: 14
CDR3nt: TGTGCCAGCAATACAGGGTTTTCAGACTATGGCTACACCTTC
CDR3aa: CASNTGFSDYGYTF

abundance: -
v_gene: TRBV6-2/TRBV6-3
j_gene: TRBJ2-3
d_gene: TRBD2
len: 16
CDR3nt: TGTGCCAGCAGTCCGCCTGGACTAGCGGACACAGATACGCAGTATTTT
CDR3aa: CASSPPGLADTDTQYF

abundance: -
v_gene: TRBV6-5
j_gene: TRBJ2-2
d_gene: TRBD2
len: 15
CDR3nt: TGTGCCAGCTTGGCTAGCGGGAGTCGCTCCGGGGAGCTGTTTTTT
CDR3aa: CASLASGSRSGELFF

abundance: -
v_gene: TRBV11-2
j_gene: TRBJ2-7
d_gene: -
len: 16
CDR3nt: TGTGCCAGCAGCTTAGGGGCGTCGGCGTTGTCCTACGAGCAGTACTTC
CDR3aa: CASSLGASALSYEQYF

abundance: -
v_gene: TRBV9
j_gene: TRBJ2-5
d_gene: TRBD2
len: 15
CDR3nt: TGTGCCAGCAGCGTTGGGGGAGGGCCCAGAGAGACCCAGTACTTC
CDR3aa: CASSVGGGPRETQYF

abundance: -
v_gene: TRBV28
j_gene: TRBJ1-5
d_gene: TRBD1
len: 16
CDR3nt: TGTGCCAGCAGAAAACAGGGGGCTGGGGGCAATCAGCCCCAGCATTTT
CDR3aa: CASRKQGAGGNQPQHF

abundance: -
v_gene: TRBV9
j_gene: TRBJ2-1
d_gene: TRBD2
len: 15
CDR3nt: TGTGCCAGCAGCGTAGCGGGAGGCAGCTACAATGAGCAGTTCTTC
CDR3aa: CASSVAGGSYNEQFF

abundance: -
v_gene: TRBV19
j_gene: TRBJ2-3
d_gene: -
len: 16
CDR3nt: TGTGCCAGTAGTATCTTGCGGGGATCTAGCACAGATACGCAGTATTTT
CDR3aa: CASSILRGSSTDTQYF

abundance: -
v_gene: TRBV7-2
j_gene: TRBJ1-6
d_gene: -
len: 16
CDR3nt: TGTGCCAGCAGCTTAGCGGCCAGCTCCTATAATTCACCCCTCCACTTT
CDR3aa: CASSLAASSYNSPLHF

abundance: -
v_gene: TRBV4-3
j_gene: TRBJ1-4
d_gene: -
len: 14
CDR3nt: TGCGCCAGCAGCCAAGATCGCAGGGATGAAAAACTGTTTTTT
CDR3aa: CASSQDRRDEKLFF

abundance: -
v_gene: TRBV19
j_gene: TRBJ1-1
d_gene: TRBD1
len: 14
CDR3nt: TGTGCCAGTAGTCTGGACAGGGGAAGGACTGAAGCTTTCTTT
CDR3aa: CASSLDRGRTEAFF

abundance: -
v_gene: TRBV6-1
j_gene: TRBJ2-3
d_gene: TRBD1
len: 16
CDR3nt: TGTGCCAGCAGTGATGGGGGCAGGGGGAACACAGATACGCAGTATTTT
CDR3aa: CASSDGGRGNTDTQYF

abundance: once
v_gene: TRBV3-1/TRBV3-2
j_gene: TRBJ1-5
d_gene: TRBD1
len: 13
CDR3nt: TGTGCCAGCAGCCAGGGGACAGTTCAGCCCCAGCATTTT
CDR3aa: CASSQGTVQPQHF

abundance: -
v_gene: TRBV7-9
j_gene: TRBJ2-2
d_gene: -
len: 16
CDR3nt: TGTGCCAGCAGCTTAGACTGGGGCCGTGCGGCCGGGGAGCTGTTTTTT
CDR3aa: CASSLDWGRAAGELFF

abundance: -
v_gene: TRBV9
j_gene: TRBJ1-2
d_gene: -
len: 12
CDR3nt: TGTGCCAGCAGCACCCAGGGGAATGGCTACACCTTC
CDR3aa: CASSTQGNGYTF

abundance: -
v_gene: TRBV6-1
j_gene: TRBJ2-6
d_gene: TRBD2
len: 18
CDR3nt: TGTGCCAGCAGTGAAAACCAGCGGACTAGCTCTGGGGCCAACGTCCTGACTTTC
CDR3aa: CASSENQRTSSGANVLTF

abundance: -
v_gene: TRBV28
j_gene: TRBJ1-3
d_gene: -
len: 14
CDR3nt: TGTGCCAGCAGTTTAGAGAACTCTGGAAACACCATATATTTT
CDR3aa: CASSLENSGNTIYF

abundance: once
v_gene: TRBV18
j_gene: TRBJ1-1
d_gene: -
len: 14
CDR3nt: TGTGCCAGCTCACCATCTGGGCGTAACACTGAAGCTTTCTTT
CDR3aa: CASSPSGRNTEAFF

abundance: -
v_gene: TRBV30
j_gene: TRBJ1-2
d_gene: -
len: 15
CDR3nt: TGTGCCTGGAGTGCCCTGCGGCAGCCTAACTATGGCTACACCTTC
CDR3aa: CAWSALRQPNYGYTF

abundance: -
v_gene: TRBV19
j_gene: TRBJ1-1
d_gene: -
len: 13
CDR3nt: TGTGCCAGTAGTGGAATCAGGGTCACTGAAGCTTTCTTT
CDR3aa: CASSGIRVTEAFF

abundance: -
v_gene: TRBV5-8
j_gene: TRBJ2-7
d_gene: TRBD2
len: 15
CDR3nt: TGTGCCAGCAGCCTCCGGGGACTAGCGGGCTACGAGCAGTACTTC
CDR3aa: CASSLRGLAGYEQYF

abundance: -
v_gene: TRBV7-9
j_gene: TRBJ1-2
d_gene: TRBD1
len: 15
CDR3nt: TGTGCCAGCAGACCGCAGACAGGGGGCGTCTATGGCTACACCTTC
CDR3aa: CASRPQTGGVYGYTF

abundance: -
v_gene: TRBV24-1
j_gene: TRBJ2-1
d_gene: TRBD2
len: 16
CDR3nt: TGTGCCACCAGTGACCCGATAGCGGGTAAGGACAATGAGCAGTTCTTC
CDR3aa: CATSDPIAGKDNEQFF

abundance: -
v_gene: TRBV3-1/TRBV3-2
j_gene: TRBJ2-2
d_gene: TRBD1
len: 17
CDR3nt: TGTGCCAGCAGCCTCCAATTCAGGACAGGGAACACCGGGGAGCTGTTTTTT
CDR3aa: CASSLQFRTGNTGELFF